Listed here are 27 T cell receptor beta chains from one sample, sequenced in a study of radiation and T cells in renal cell carcinoma. Clones were read by immunoSEQ multiplex PCR, and TCRdb kept only the in-frame ones, dropping some. The sample includes about 130,000 clones, around 83% seen only once; the top ten take less than 3.5%. Noted time point: baseline pretreatment blood. Sample treatment: 15 Gy SBRT to primary tumor, nephrectomy 4 weeks later. This specimen was blood, taken from a patient whose treatment included radiotherapy and nephrectomy. These receptors were taken from a woman aged 55-75 years with renal cell carcinoma.

The chain couples TRBV9 to TRBJ1-5, with D tentatively TRBD1 (5 bases). V lost 4 bases and J lost 0, with 11 bases in between. From germline, CDR1 is SGDLS and CDR2 YYNGEE. The CDR3 is 15 residues long. The CDR3 DNA follows: TGTGCCAGCAGCCAATACGGGGGTAGCAATCAGCCCCAGCATTTT. Amino acid sequence: CASSQYGGSNQPQHF.

This chain uses TRBV13 with TRBJ2-6, with D possibly being TRBD1 (5 bases). This CDR3 has 15 residues. V dropped 6 bases and J dropped 3 bases, with 12 bases sitting between them. From germline, CDR1 is PRHDT and CDR2 FYEKMQ (reference sequence). The CDR3 DNA reads TGTGCCAGCAGTTCAACAGGTTTTGGGGCCAACGTCCTGACTTTC. Its protein is CASSSTGFGANVLTF.

This chain links TRBV25-1 with TRBJ1-6, with a tentative D call TRBD1 (5 bases). The CDR3 is 16 amino acids. The V end was cut by 4 bases, the J end by 5 bases, with 15 bases between. In germline, CDR1 is MGHDK, CDR2 SYGVNS. The CDR3 spells CASSVLQASDNSPLHF. CDR3 in DNA: TGTGCCAGCAGTGTATTACAGGCGTCCGATAATTCACCCCTCCACTTT.

This chain links TRBV11-2 with TRBJ2-1; TRBD2 agrees at 7 bases. Germline V lookup: CDR1 SGHAT, CDR2 FQNNGV. This CDR3 contains 15 residues. J gave up 4 bases and V 3 bases, and 6 bases lay outside the gene matches. Here the CDR3 reads CASSFTGGIYNEQFF. For the CDR3, the DNA is TGTGCCAGCAGCTTTACCGGGGGGATTTACAATGAGCAGTTCTTC.

This clone has more than one count but fewer than ten. This chain connects TRBV19 to TRBJ2-1, with 13 nucleotides matching TRBD2. CDR3 length: 15 amino acids. The V gene's germline CDR1 is LNHDA and CDR2 SQIVND (reference sequence). V gave up 8 bases and J gave up 6 bases; unmatched junction bases: 7. This chain's CDR3 is CASAMTSGRRNEQFF. The CDR3 bases are TGTGCCAGTGCGATGACTAGCGGGAGGCGCAATGAGCAGTTCTTC.

The gene calls are TRBV28 and TRBJ1-1, with unresolved D. The germline V gene encodes CDR1 MDHEN and CDR2 SYDVKM. The CDR3 totals 15 residues. Trimming took 4 bases from V and 4 from J, leaving 16 bases between them. The CDR3 is CASSCLELGCTEAFF. The CDR3 nucleotides are TGTGCCAGCAGTTGTCTAGAGCTCGGATGCACTGAAGCTTTCTTT. The full variable domain, with the rest looked up from reference TRBV28 and TRBJ1-1, is DVKVTQSSRYLVKRTGEKVFLECVQDMDHENMFWYRQDPGLGLRLIYFSYDVKMKEKGDIPEGYSVSREKKERFSLILESASTNQTSMYLCASSCLELGCTEAFFGQGTRLTVV.

The gene calls are TRBV30 and TRBJ1-1; D might be TRBD1 (6 bases). The V and J ends lost 0 bases and 1 base respectively, with 12 bases between them. Germline V CDR1 and CDR2: GTSNPN, SVGIG (reference sequence). The CDR3 extends over 15 amino acids. CDR3 residues: CAWSVATGQNTEAFF. Written as DNA, the CDR3 is TGTGCCTGGAGTGTAGCGACAGGCCAGAACACTGAAGCTTTCTTT.

This chain uses TRBV19 with TRBJ1-1; 11 bases map to TRBD1. After removal of 6 bases from V and 4 bases from J, the junction contained 19 bases not matched to a gene. This CDR3 is 19 amino acids long. Germline V gene lookup returns CDR1 LNHDA and CDR2 SQIVND (reference sequence). CDR3 in DNA: TGTGCCAGTAGCAACACATTAAGGCGTGCCGGGACAGGGGGCACTGAAGCTTTCTTT. Translated, it gives CASSNTLRRAGTGGTEAFF.

The chain uses TRBV2 and TRBJ2-1; possibly TRBD1 for D (5 bases). The V and J ends lost 7 bases and 0 bases respectively, with 13 bases between them. From germline, CDR1 is SNHLY and CDR2 FYNNEI. The CDR3 length is 15 residues. CDR3 nucleotides: TGTGCCAGCAAGGGCAGGGCTTACTCCTACAATGAGCAGTTCTTC. Translating gives CASKGRAYSYNEQFF.

The chain has TRBV7-2 and TRBJ1-6, with D perhaps matching TRBD1 (5 bases). Trimming left V 4 bases short and J 9 bases short, with 13 bases between. Germline CDR1 and CDR2: SGHTA and FQGNSA. There are 14 residues in the CDR3. CDR3 coding DNA: TGTGCCAGCAGCTATCACAGGAGCCTTTCACCCCTCCACTTT. This translates into CASSYHRSLSPLHF.

V is TRBV20-1 and J is TRBJ1-2; D may be TRBD1 (6 bases). The CDR3 contains 11 residues. V lost 6 bases and J lost 7, with 12 bases in between. The V gene's germline CDR1 is DFQATT and CDR2 SNEGSKA (reference sequence). The CDR3 DNA sequence: TGCAGTGCCGCTCACAGGGTTGGCTACACCTTC. It is translated as CSAAHRVGYTF.

The gene calls are TRBV2 and TRBJ2-5; TRBD2 agrees at 12 bases. The CDR3 runs to 17 residues. The ends lost 5 bases at V and 2 bases at J; junction bases unmatched: 9. Germline values: CDR1 SNHLY, CDR2 FYNNEI. DNA for the CDR3: TGTGCCAGCAGTAGCAGGGCTAGCGGGGGGGAGCAAGAGACCCAGTACTTC. This gives the protein CASSSRASGGEQETQYF.

The J gene is TRBJ1-5, the V gene TRBV10-3, with D unresolved. The CDR3 has 13 amino acids. The germline V and J ends were trimmed by 2 bases and 5 bases, with 7 bases remaining between them. CDR1 and CDR2 from the germline V gene are ENHRY and SYGVKD. CDR3 loop: CAISEDTDQPQHF. CDR3 DNA sequence: TGTGCCATCAGTGAGGACACGGATCAGCCCCAGCATTTT.

The chain recombines TRBV4-1 with TRBJ2-5; TRBD2 is a possible D gene (5 bases). Per the germline V gene, CDR1 is MGHRA and CDR2 is YSYEKL. The CDR3 covers 16 residues. V was shortened by 1 base and J by 5 bases, with 17 bases between the two germline ends. CDR3 nucleotide sequence: TGCGCCAGCAGCCAAGTCGGTACATCACGAGGGGAGACCCAGTACTTC. Translating it yields CASSQVGTSRGETQYF.

The gene calls are TRBV4-2 and TRBJ2-7, with 12 bases that match TRBD2. V lost 6 bases to trimming and J lost 1 base; unmatched junction nucleotides: 4. CDR3 size: 15 residues. CDR1 is LGHNA, CDR2 YNFKEQ, per germline. CDR3 nucleotides: TGTGCCAGCAGTACTAGCGGGGGGCTATCCTACGAGCAGTACTTC. This sequence encodes CASSTSGGLSYEQYF.

The V gene is TRBV18, the J gene TRBJ2-5; D is perhaps TRBD1 or TRBD2 (5 bases each). This CDR3 is built from 14 residues. Germline V CDR1 and CDR2: KGHSH, LQKENI. Trimming took off 3 bases at V and 4 bases at J, with 12 bases between the two ends. The CDR3 region is CASSPPGTLETQYF. In nucleotides, the CDR3 is TGTGCCAGCTCACCGCCTGGGACGTTAGAGACCCAGTACTTC.

The V call is TRBV19, the J call TRBJ2-2; D unresolved. The germline V gene encodes CDR1 LNHDA and CDR2 SQIVND (reference sequence). CDR3 length equals 11 residues. V lost 4 bases and J 12 bases, leaving 9 bases between the germline ends. The CDR3 region has the DNA TGTGCCAGTAGTAGAGGTCCGCAGCTGTTTTTT. Amino acid sequence: CASSRGPQLFF.

There are a few counts of this clone. V is TRBV9 and J is TRBJ1-1; 8 bases align to TRBD1. CDR1 SGDLS and CDR2 YYNGEE come from the germline V gene. Unmatched junction bases numbered 7, after V lost 6 bases and J lost 0 bases. The CDR3 is made up of 15 amino acids. The CDR3 sequence is CASTRTGTMNTEAFF. Written as DNA, the CDR3 is TGTGCCAGCACTCGGACAGGGACCATGAACACTGAAGCTTTCTTT.

V is TRBV19 and J is TRBJ2-7; TRBD1 matches at 9 bases. The germline gives CDR1 LNHDA, CDR2 SQIVND (reference sequence). V trimming: 3 bases; J trimming: 3 bases; junction bases outside the gene matches: 6. CDR3 length: 15 amino acids. CDR3: CASSMGQGTNYEQYF. The CDR3 nucleotides read TGTGCCAGTAGTATGGGACAGGGTACGAACTACGAGCAGTACTTC.

The V and J genes are TRBV9 and TRBJ1-2; no definite D call. V was clipped by 0 bases and J by 8 bases, with 17 bases between them. The germline V gene has CDR1 SGDLS and CDR2 YYNGEE. This CDR3 comprises 15 residues. CDR3 bases: TGTGCCAGCAGCGTAGACGTCGGACTCTGGAGAGGCTACACCTTC. Translating gives CASSVDVGLWRGYTF.

This chain's CDR3 is CASKPGRAEGSPLHF. As DNA, the CDR3 is TGTGCCAGCAAGCCGGGCCGCGCGGAGGGATCACCCCTCCACTTT. The chain joins TRBV6-5 to TRBJ1-6; D is ambiguous. The germline CDR1 and CDR2 sequences are MNHEY and SVGAGI. This CDR3 comprises 15 residues. With 7 bases removed from V and 10 bases from J, the gap between germline ends came to 20 bases.

The chain couples TRBV7-9 to TRBJ2-1, with 9 bases aligning to TRBD1. The germline V gene has CDR1 SEHNR and CDR2 FQNEAQ (reference sequence). CDR3 length equals 15 residues. V lost 4 bases to trimming and J lost 4 bases; unmatched junction nucleotides: 5. CDR3 sequence: CASSSTGGGYNEQFF. Here the CDR3 DNA reads TGTGCCAGCAGCTCGACAGGGGGAGGGTACAATGAGCAGTTCTTC.

The rearrangement joins TRBV5-6 to TRBJ1-5, with D perhaps matching TRBD1 (6 bases). The V end lost 0 bases, the J end lost 4 bases, and 14 bases lay between the germline ends. The germline V gene encodes CDR1 SGHDT and CDR2 YYEEEE. CDR3 length equals 16 residues. The CDR3 region is CASSLGRRGFNQPQHF. CDR3 sequence (DNA): TGTGCCAGCAGCTTGGGGCGCAGGGGATTTAATCAGCCCCAGCATTTT. The variable domain in full, with the rest retrieved from reference TRBV5-6 and TRBJ1-5, is DAGVTQSPTHLIKTRGQQVTLRCSPKSGHDTVSWYQQALGQGPQFIFQYYEEEERQRGNFPDRFSGHQFPNYSSELNVNALLLGDSALYLCASSLGRRGFNQPQHFGDGTRLSIL.

This chain links TRBV5-1 with TRBJ2-2; D call uncertain. Germline values: CDR1 SGHRS, CDR2 YFSETQ. The germline V and J ends were trimmed by 1 base and 5 bases, with 12 bases remaining between them. This CDR3 has 15 residues. The CDR3 region is CASSLNSQPTGELFF. The CDR3, as DNA: TGCGCCAGCAGCTTGAACTCCCAGCCGACCGGGGAGCTGTTTTTT.

The V gene is TRBV13, the J gene TRBJ1-1; D is ambiguous. Trimming stripped 0 bases from V and 2 bases from J, with 7 bases between. The germline V gene encodes CDR1 PRHDT and CDR2 FYEKMQ (reference sequence). This CDR3 comprises 14 residues. The CDR3 here is CASSLGAGNTEAFF. DNA of the CDR3: TGTGCCAGCAGCTTAGGCGCGGGTAACACTGAAGCTTTCTTT.

This clone was counted a few times. This chain connects TRBV30 to TRBJ1-4; possible D gene TRBD1, 5 bases. Trimming cost V 2 bases and J 8 bases, with 15 bases left between them. The germline gives CDR1 GTSNPN, CDR2 SVGIG (reference sequence). The CDR3 runs to 14 residues. Here the CDR3 DNA reads TGTGCCTGGAGTTGGTATAGGGGCGGGGAAAAACTGTTTTTT. This sequence encodes CAWSWYRGGEKLFF. Variable domain in full (rest from reference TRBV30 and TRBJ1-4): SQTIHQWPATLVQPVGSPLSLECTVEGTSNPNLYWYRQAAGRGLQLLFYSVGIGQISSEVPQNLSASRPQDRQFILSSKKLLLSDSGFYLCAWSWYRGGEKLFFGSGTQLSVL.

The rearrangement joins TRBV7-3 to TRBJ2-1, with 9 bases identical to TRBD2. With V trimmed by 3 bases and J by 7 bases, 16 bases remained unmatched. CDR1 and CDR2 (germline): SGHTA, FQGTGA. This CDR3 has 18 residues. CDR3 DNA: TGTGCCAGCAGCTTTTCCGGTCTAGCGGGATATAGGGGGAATGAGCAGTTCTTC. As protein: CASSFSGLAGYRGNEQFF.